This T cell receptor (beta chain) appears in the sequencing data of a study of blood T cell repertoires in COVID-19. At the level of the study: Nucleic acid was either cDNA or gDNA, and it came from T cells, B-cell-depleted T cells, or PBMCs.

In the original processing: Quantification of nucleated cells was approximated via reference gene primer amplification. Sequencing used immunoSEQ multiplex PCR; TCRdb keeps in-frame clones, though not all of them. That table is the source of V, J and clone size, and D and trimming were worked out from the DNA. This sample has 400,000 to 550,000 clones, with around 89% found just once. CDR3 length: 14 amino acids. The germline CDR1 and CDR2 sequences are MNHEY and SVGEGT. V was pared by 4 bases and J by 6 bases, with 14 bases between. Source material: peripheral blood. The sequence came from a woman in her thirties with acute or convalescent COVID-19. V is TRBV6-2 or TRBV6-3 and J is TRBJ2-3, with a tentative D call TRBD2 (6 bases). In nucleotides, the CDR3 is TGTGCCAGCAGTTTGGGACTCCTCGGGGATACGCAGTATTTT. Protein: CASSLGLLGDTQYF.